This T cell receptor beta chain was obtained from a study of identical twins. Notes on the study in general: Twin pairs had excess sharing that was weaker in beta out-of-frame sequences.

V was clipped by 3 bases and J by 1 base, with 3 bases between them. The CDR3 length is 12 residues. MiXCR, run by TCRdb on the 5' RACE reads, gives a single entry per CDR3 protein. The table shows fewer than 800,000 distinct CDR3 sequences, with about 7% occurring only once. This clonotype was found many times. Its antigen remains unknown. This sample was shared with a second study, whose subject was yellow fever vaccine responses in identical twins.

Sequenced material: PBMCs. The chain is built from TRBV12-3 or TRBV12-4 and TRBJ1-1; the D is unclear. This TCR came from a woman between 18 and 29 years old in good health. The CDR3 region has the DNA TGTGCCAGCAGTTTTCAGAACACTGAAGCTTTCTTT. Residues: CASSFQNTEAFF.